The sequence of this T cell receptor beta chain was determined in a study of CD8 T cells in Susac syndrome. Findings and caveats of the study: Acknowledgment was made by the study that its TCR sequencing and HLA analysis involved a relatively small number of individuals.

Sequencing of TCR beta was carried out in blood CD8+ and CD4+ T cells. The CD8+ and CD4+ T cells were isolated magnetically using a negative isolation approach, whereas the TEMRA cells were enriched by FACS. RNA was extracted with the RNeasy kit, and a quantity of roughly 0.5 to 1 ug was reverse transcribed using random hexamers. TCRdb analysed the immunoSEQ multiplex PCR reads with MiXCR anew, one entry per CDR3 protein. The sample has 150,000 to 200,000 distinct CDR3 sequences; roughly 94% are singletons. V was clipped by 4 bases and J by 12 bases; unmatched bases: 9. Germline V gene data show CDR1 as GTSNPN and CDR2 as SVGIG (reference sequence). The CDR3 is 13 residues long. A remark on this clonotype: Its target is unknown.

The clonotype originates from a human donor in good health. V is TRBV30 and J is TRBJ2-1; TRBD2 aligns across 10 bases. The sample comprised CD4+ T cells from PBMCs. As DNA, the CDR3 is TGTGCCTGGAAGCTAGCGGGAGCGGTTGGGCAGTTCTTC. This codes for CAWKLAGAVGQFF. Together with reference TRBV30 and TRBJ2-1, the CDR3 gives the full variable domain: SQTIHQWPATLVQPVGSPLSLECTVEGTSNPNLYWYRQAAGRGLQLLFYSVGIGQISSEVPQNLSASRPQDRQFILSSKKLLLSDSGFYLCAWKLAGAVGQFFGPGTRLTVL.